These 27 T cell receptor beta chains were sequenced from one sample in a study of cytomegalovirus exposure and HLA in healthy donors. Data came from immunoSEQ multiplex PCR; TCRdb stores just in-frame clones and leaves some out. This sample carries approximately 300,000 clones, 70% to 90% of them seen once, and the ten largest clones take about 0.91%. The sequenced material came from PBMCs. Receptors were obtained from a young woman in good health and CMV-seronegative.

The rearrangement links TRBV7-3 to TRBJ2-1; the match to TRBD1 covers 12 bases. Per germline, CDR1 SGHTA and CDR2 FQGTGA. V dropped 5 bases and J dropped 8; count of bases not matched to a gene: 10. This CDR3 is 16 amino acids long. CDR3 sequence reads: CASSLGTGGFGDEQFF. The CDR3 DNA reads TGTGCCAGCAGCCTAGGGACAGGGGGCTTTGGCGATGAGCAGTTCTTC.

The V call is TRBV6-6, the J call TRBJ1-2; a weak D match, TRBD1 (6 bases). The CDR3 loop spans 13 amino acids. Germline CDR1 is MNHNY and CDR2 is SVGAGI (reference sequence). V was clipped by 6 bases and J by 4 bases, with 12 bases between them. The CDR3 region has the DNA TGTGCCAGCAGGCCGTTCAGGGGCTATGGCTACACCTTC. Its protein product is CASRPFRGYGYTF.

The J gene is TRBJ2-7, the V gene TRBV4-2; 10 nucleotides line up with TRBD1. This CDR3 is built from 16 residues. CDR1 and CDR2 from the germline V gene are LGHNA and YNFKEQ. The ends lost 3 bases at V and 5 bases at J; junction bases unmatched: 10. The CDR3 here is CASSQGQGTSRDEQYF. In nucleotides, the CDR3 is TGTGCCAGCAGCCAGGGACAGGGGACTTCCAGGGACGAGCAGTACTTC.

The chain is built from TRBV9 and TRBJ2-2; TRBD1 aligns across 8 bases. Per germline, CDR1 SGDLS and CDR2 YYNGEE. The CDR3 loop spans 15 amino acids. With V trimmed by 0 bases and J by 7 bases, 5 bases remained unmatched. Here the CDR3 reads CASSVEGQGGGELFF. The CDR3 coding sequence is TGTGCCAGCAGCGTAGAAGGACAGGGAGGCGGGGAGCTGTTTTTT.

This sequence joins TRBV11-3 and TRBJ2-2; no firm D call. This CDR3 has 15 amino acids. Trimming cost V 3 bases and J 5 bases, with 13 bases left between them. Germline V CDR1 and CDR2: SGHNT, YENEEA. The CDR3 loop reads CASSFGSSDTGELFF. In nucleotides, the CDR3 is TGTGCCAGCAGCTTCGGGTCCTCAGATACCGGGGAGCTGTTTTTT.

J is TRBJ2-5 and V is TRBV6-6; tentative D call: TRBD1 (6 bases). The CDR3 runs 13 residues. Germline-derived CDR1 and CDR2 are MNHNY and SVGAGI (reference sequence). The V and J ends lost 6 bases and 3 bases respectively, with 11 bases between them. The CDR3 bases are TGTGCCAGCAGCCTGACAGGAGAAGAGACCCAGTACTTC. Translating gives CASSLTGEETQYF.

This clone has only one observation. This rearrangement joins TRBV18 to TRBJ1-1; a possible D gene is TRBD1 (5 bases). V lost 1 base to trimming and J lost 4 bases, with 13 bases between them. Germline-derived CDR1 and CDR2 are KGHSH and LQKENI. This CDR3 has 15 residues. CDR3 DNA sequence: TGTGCCAGCTCACCACAGAGTGGGGCGCGCACTGAAGCTTTCTTT. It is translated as CASSPQSGARTEAFF.

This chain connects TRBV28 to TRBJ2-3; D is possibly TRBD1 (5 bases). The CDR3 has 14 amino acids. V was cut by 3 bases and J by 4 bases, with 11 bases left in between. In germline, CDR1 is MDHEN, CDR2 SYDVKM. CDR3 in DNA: TGTGCCAGCAGTTTGGTTCAGGGCGCAGATACGCAGTATTTT. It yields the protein CASSLVQGADTQYF. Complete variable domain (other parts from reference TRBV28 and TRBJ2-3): DVKVTQSSRYLVKRTGEKVFLECVQDMDHENMFWYRQDPGLGLRLIYFSYDVKMKEKGDIPEGYSVSREKKERFSLILESASTNQTSMYLCASSLVQGADTQYFGPGTRLTVL.

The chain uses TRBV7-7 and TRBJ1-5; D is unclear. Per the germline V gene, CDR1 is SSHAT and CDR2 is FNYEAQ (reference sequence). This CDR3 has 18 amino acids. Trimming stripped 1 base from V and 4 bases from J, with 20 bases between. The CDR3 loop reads CASSLGYIWSSPNQPQHF. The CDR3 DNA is TGTGCCAGCAGCTTAGGATACATTTGGTCTTCCCCGAATCAGCCCCAGCATTTT. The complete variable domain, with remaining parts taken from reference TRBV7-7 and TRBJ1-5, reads GAGVSQSPRYKVTKRGQDVTLRCDPISSHATLYWYQQALGQGPEFLTYFNYEAQPDKSGLPSDRFSAERPEGSISTLTIQRTEQRDSAMYRCASSLGYIWSSPNQPQHFGDGTRLSIL.

CDR3 sequence (DNA): TGTGCCAGCACCGAAAGGGGCGGCGGGACCCACGAGCAGTACTTC. This encodes CASTERGGGTHEQYF. V and J are TRBV13 and TRBJ2-7; a weak D match, TRBD2 (6 bases). The CDR3 runs to 15 residues. Germline CDR1 PRHDT, CDR2 FYEKMQ (reference sequence). The V and J ends lost 7 bases and 5 bases respectively, with 21 bases between them.

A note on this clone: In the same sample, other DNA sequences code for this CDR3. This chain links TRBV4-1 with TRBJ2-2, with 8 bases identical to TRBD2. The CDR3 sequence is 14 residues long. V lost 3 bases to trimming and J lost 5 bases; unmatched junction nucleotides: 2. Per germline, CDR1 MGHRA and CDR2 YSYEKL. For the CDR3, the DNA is TGCGCCAGCAGCCAGTTAGCGGGAACCGGGGAGCTGTTTTTT. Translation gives CASSQLAGTGELFF.

DNA for the CDR3: TGTGCCAGCACCCTACTTGGGCAGAACTATGGCTACACCTTC. It translates to CASTLLGQNYGYTF. The V gene is TRBV7-9, the J gene TRBJ1-2; D not certain. CDR3 length equals 14 residues. Germline V gives CDR1 SEHNR, CDR2 FQNEAQ (reference sequence). The V end lost 7 bases, the J end lost 2 bases, and 14 bases lay between the germline ends.

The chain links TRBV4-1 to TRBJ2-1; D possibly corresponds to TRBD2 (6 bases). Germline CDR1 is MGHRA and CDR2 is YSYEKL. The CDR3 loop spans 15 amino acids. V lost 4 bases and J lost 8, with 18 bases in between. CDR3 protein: CASSPGGGGADEQFF. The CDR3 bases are TGCGCCAGCAGCCCCGGGGGAGGCGGGGCTGATGAGCAGTTCTTC.

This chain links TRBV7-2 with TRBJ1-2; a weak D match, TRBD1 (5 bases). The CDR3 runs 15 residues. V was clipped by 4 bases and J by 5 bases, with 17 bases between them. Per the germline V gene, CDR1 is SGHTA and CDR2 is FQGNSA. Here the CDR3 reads CASSYRPGGAYGYTF. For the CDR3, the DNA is TGTGCCAGCAGCTACAGGCCAGGAGGGGCGTATGGCTACACCTTC.

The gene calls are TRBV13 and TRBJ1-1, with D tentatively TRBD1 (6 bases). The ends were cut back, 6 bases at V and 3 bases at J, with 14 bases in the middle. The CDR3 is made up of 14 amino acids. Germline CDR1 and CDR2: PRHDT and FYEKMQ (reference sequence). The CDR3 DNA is TGTGCCAGCAGAGGGGGAGGGGAAGACACTGAAGCTTTCTTT. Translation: CASRGGGEDTEAFF.

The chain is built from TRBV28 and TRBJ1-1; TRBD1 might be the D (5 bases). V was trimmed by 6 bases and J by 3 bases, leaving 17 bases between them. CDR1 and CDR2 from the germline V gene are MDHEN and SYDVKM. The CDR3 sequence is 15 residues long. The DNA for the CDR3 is TGTGCCAGCAGCCCCGGGGGAGGACGTGACACTGAAGCTTTCTTT. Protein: CASSPGGGRDTEAFF. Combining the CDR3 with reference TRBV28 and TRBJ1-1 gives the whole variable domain DVKVTQSSRYLVKRTGEKVFLECVQDMDHENMFWYRQDPGLGLRLIYFSYDVKMKEKGDIPEGYSVSREKKERFSLILESASTNQTSMYLCASSPGGGRDTEAFFGQGTRLTVV.

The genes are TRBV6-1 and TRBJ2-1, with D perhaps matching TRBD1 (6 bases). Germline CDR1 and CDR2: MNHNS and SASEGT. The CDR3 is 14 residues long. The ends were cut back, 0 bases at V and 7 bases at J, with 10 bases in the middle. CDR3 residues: CASSEATGRNEQFF. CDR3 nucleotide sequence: TGTGCCAGCAGTGAAGCGACAGGTAGGAATGAGCAGTTCTTC.

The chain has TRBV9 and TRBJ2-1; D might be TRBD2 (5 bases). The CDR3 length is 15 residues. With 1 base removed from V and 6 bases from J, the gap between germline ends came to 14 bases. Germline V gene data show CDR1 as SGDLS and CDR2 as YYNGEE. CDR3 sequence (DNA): TGTGCCAGCAGCGTATCCCCCGAGGCGGGCAATGAGCAGTTCTTC. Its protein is CASSVSPEAGNEQFF. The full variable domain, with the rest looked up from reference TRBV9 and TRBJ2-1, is DSGVTQTPKHLITATGQRVTLRCSPRSGDLSVYWYQQSLDQGLQFLIQYYNGEERAKGNILERFSAQQFPDLHSELNLSSLELGDSALYFCASSVSPEAGNEQFFGPGTRLTVL.

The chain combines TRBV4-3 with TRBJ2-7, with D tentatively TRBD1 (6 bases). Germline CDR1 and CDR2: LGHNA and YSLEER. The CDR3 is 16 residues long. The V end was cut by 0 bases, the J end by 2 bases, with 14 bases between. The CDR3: CASSQDGGHLPYEQYF. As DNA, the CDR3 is TGCGCCAGCAGCCAAGATGGGGGACACCTTCCCTACGAGCAGTACTTC.

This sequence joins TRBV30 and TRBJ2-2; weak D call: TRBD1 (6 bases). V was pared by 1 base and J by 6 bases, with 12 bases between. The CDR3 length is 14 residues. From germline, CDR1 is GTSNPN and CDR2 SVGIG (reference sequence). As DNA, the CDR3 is TGTGCCTGGAGTGGTCAGGGGTTGCCCGGGGAGCTGTTTTTT. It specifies CAWSGQGLPGELFF.

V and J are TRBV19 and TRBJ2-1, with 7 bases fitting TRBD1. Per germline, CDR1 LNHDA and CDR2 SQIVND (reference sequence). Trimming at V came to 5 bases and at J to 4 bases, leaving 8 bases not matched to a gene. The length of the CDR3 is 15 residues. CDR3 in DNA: TGTGCCAGTAGTCGGTCCGGGACAGCGTACAATGAGCAGTTCTTC. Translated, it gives CASSRSGTAYNEQFF. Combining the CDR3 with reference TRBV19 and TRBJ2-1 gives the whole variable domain DGGITQSPKYLFRKEGQNVTLSCEQNLNHDAMYWYRQDPGQGLRLIYYSQIVNDFQKGDIAEGYSVSREKKESFPLTVTSAQKNPTAFYLCASSRSGTAYNEQFFGPGTRLTVL.

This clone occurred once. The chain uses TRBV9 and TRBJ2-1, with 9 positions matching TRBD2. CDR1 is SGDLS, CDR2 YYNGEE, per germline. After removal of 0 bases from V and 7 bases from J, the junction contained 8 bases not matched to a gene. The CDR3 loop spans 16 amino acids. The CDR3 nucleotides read TGTGCCAGCAGCGTAGAAGGTAGCGGGAGTATAAATGAGCAGTTCTTC. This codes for CASSVEGSGSINEQFF.

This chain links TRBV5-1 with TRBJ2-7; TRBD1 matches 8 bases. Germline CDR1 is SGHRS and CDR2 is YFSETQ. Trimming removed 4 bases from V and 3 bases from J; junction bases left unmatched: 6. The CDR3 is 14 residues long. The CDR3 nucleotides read TGCGCCAGCAGCGGGGAGGACAGGGACTACGAGCAGTACTTC. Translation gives CASSGEDRDYEQYF. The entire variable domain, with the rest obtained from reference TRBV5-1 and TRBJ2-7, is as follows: KAGVTQTPRYLIKTRGQQVTLSCSPISGHRSVSWYQQTPGQGLQFLFEYFSETQRNKGNFPGRFSGRQFSNSRSEMNVSTLELGDSALYLCASSGEDRDYEQYFGPGTRLTVT.

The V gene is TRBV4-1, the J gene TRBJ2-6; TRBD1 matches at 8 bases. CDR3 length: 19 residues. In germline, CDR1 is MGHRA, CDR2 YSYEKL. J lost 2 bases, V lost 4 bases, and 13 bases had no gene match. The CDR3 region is CASSLRDRRETPGANVLTF. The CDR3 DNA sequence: TGCGCCAGCAGCCTCCGGGACAGGAGGGAAACTCCTGGGGCCAACGTCCTGACTTTC.

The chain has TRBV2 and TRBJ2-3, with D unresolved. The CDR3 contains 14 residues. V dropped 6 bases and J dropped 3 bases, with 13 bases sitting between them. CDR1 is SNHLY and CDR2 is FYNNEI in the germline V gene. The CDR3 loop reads CASRELSTTDTQYF. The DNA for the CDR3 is TGTGCCAGCAGGGAACTCAGTACAACAGATACGCAGTATTTT.

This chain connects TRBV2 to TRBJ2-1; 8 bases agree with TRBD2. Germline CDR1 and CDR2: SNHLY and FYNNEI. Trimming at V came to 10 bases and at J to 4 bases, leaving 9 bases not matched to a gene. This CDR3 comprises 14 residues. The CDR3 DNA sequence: TGTGCCATCAGGAGGGCTAGCGGGTACAATGAGCAGTTCTTC. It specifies CAIRRASGYNEQFF.

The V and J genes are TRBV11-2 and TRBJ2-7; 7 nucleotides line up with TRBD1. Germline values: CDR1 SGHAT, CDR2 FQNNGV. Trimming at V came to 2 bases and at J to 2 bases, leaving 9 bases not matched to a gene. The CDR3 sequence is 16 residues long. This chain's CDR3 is CASSLSGQVNPYEQYF. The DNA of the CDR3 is TGTGCCAGCAGCTTATCCGGACAGGTGAACCCCTACGAGCAGTACTTC.